These 20 T cell receptor beta chains came from one sample sequenced in a study of cytomegalovirus exposure and HLA in healthy donors. 13 Jbeta primers and 60 Vbeta primers were used for the PCR. Profiling relied on immunoSEQ multiplex PCR, and the TCRdb table lists in-frame clones only, not all of them. The sample includes about 110,000 clones, about 81% of them seen just once. Sequenced sample: PBMCs. The origin of the receptors is a man aged 25 to 40 in good health and CMV-seropositive.

The chain recombines TRBV7-9 with TRBJ2-3, with D possibly TRBD2 on 6 matching bases. Germline CDR1 and CDR2: SEHNR and FQNEAQ (reference sequence). The length of the CDR3 is 15 residues. V was trimmed by 2 bases and J by 0 bases, leaving 9 bases between them. Here the CDR3 DNA reads TGTGCCAGCAGCTTACTGGAGGGAAGCACAGATACGCAGTATTTT. Protein: CASSLLEGSTDTQYF. The complete variable domain, with remaining parts taken from reference TRBV7-9 and TRBJ2-3, reads DTGVSQNPRHKITKRGQNVTFRCDPISEHNRLYWYRQTLGQGPEFLTYFQNEAQLEKSRLLSDRFSAERPKGSFSTLEIQRTEQGDSAMYLCASSLLEGSTDTQYFGPGTRLTVL.

The gene calls are TRBV7-2 and TRBJ1-1; no firm D call. This CDR3 spans 11 amino acids. Trimming cost V 2 bases and J 8 bases, with 6 bases left between them. Germline V gene sequence: CDR1 SGHTA, CDR2 FQGNSA. This chain's CDR3 is CASSLRREAFF. The CDR3 coding sequence is TGTGCCAGCAGCTTACGCAGGGAAGCTTTCTTT. The variable domain in full, completed from reference TRBV7-2 and TRBJ1-1, reads GAGVSQSPSNKVTEKGKDVELRCDPISGHTALYWYRQSLGQGLEFLIYFQGNSAPDKSGLPSDRFSAERTGGSVSTLTIQRTQQEDSAVYLCASSLRREAFFGQGTRLTVV.

This chain connects TRBV6-5 to TRBJ1-5; D is possibly TRBD1 (6 bases). Looked up from germline, CDR1 is MNHEY and CDR2 is SVGAGI. The V end lost 3 bases, the J end lost 2 bases, and 11 bases lay between the germline ends. The CDR3 spans 15 residues. The CDR3 DNA follows: TGTGCCAGCAGTTATTATCCAGGGGGCAATCAGCCCCAGCATTTT. Encoded protein: CASSYYPGGNQPQHF.

The J gene is TRBJ2-1, the V gene TRBV27, with D unresolved. There are 15 residues in the CDR3. Trimming cost V 3 bases and J 0 bases, with 9 bases left between them. Per germline, CDR1 MNHEY and CDR2 SMNVEV (reference sequence). The CDR3 coding sequence is TGTGCCAGCAGTTTGAGAGGTTACTCCTACAATGAGCAGTTCTTC. Translation gives CASSLRGYSYNEQFF.

The chain carries TRBV27 and TRBJ2-7; D might be TRBD2 (7 bases). Trimming left V 5 bases short and J 12 bases short, with 17 bases between. This CDR3 contains 12 residues. Germline CDR1 and CDR2: MNHEY and SMNVEV (reference sequence). This chain's CDR3 is CASSPMGGATYF. The CDR3 coding sequence is TGTGCCAGCAGTCCAATGGGGGGGGCCACGTACTTC.

V usage is TRBV6-5 and J usage is TRBJ2-4; a weak D match, TRBD2 (6 bases). The CDR3 is 14 residues long. The ends were cut back, 5 bases at V and 3 bases at J, with 11 bases in the middle. The germline V gene encodes CDR1 MNHEY and CDR2 SVGAGI. The CDR3 DNA is TGTGCCAGCAGTCAGCGGAGGGACAAAAACATTCAGTACTTC. This codes for CASSQRRDKNIQYF.

For this clone: One end of the junction varies from germline; a read error may be responsible. This same CDR3 is encoded by further DNA sequences in the sample. The chain joins TRBV5-4 to TRBJ2-3; no reliable D call. The CDR3 spans 15 residues. Germline V lookup: CDR1 SGHNT, CDR2 YYREEE (reference sequence). The CDR3 coding sequence is TGTGCCAGCAGTTTGGCCTTAGGTTCCGGGGATACGCAGTATTTT. Protein: CASSLALGSGDTQYF.

The chain combines TRBV5-1 with TRBJ2-7, with D unresolved. This CDR3 comprises 16 residues. Germline-derived CDR1 and CDR2 are SGHRS and YFSETQ. Trimming left V 4 bases short and J 6 bases short, with 23 bases between. DNA of the CDR3: TGCGCCAGCAGCCCTTTGCCCGACTCGTCGTCGGTCGAGCAGTACTTC. This translates into CASSPLPDSSSVEQYF. Filled out from reference TRBV5-1 and TRBJ2-7, the complete variable domain reads KAGVTQTPRYLIKTRGQQVTLSCSPISGHRSVSWYQQTPGQGLQFLFEYFSETQRNKGNFPGRFSGRQFSNSRSEMNVSTLELGDSALYLCASSPLPDSSSVEQYFGPGTRLTVT.

Note on this clone: Other DNA sequences from this sample encode an identical CDR3 as well. V is TRBV5-6 and J is TRBJ2-7; D is perhaps TRBD1 (5 bases). The germline V gene encodes CDR1 SGHDT and CDR2 YYEEEE. Trimming removed 5 bases at V and 4 bases at J, with 19 bases between. The CDR3 runs to 15 residues. CDR3: CASSINPTAQYEQYF. In nucleotides, the CDR3 is TGTGCCAGCAGTATAAATCCGACAGCTCAGTACGAGCAGTACTTC.

The chain joins TRBV27 to TRBJ1-4; the D gene is possibly TRBD1 (6 bases). V lost 3 bases and J 8 bases, leaving 13 bases between the germline ends. Germline-derived CDR1 and CDR2 are MNHEY and SMNVEV (reference sequence). This CDR3 spans 14 amino acids. The CDR3 sequence is CASSFPPGAEKLFF. The CDR3 region has the DNA TGTGCCAGCAGTTTTCCACCAGGGGCGGAAAAACTGTTTTTT. The whole variable domain, filled in from reference TRBV27 and TRBJ1-4, reads EAQVTQNPRYLITVTGKKLTVTCSQNMNHEYMSWYRQDPGLGLRQIYYSMNVEVTDKGDVPEGYKVSRKEKRNFPLILESPSPNQTSLYFCASSFPPGAEKLFFGSGTQLSVL.

Details on this clone: One end of the junction does not line up with germline, which may come from a read error. The genes are TRBV6-1 and TRBJ2-1, with 12 bases lining up with TRBD1. The germline V gene encodes CDR1 MNHNS and CDR2 SASEGT. The CDR3 has 13 amino acids. The CDR3 loop is CASSERDRGRGLF. The CDR3 region has the DNA TGTGCCAGCAGTGAAAGGGACAGGGGGCGCGGGCTCTTC.

This clone was observed a few times. The genes are TRBV5-6 and TRBJ1-1, with D unresolved. The CDR3 covers 13 residues. The V end was cut by 9 bases, the J end by 10 bases, with 22 bases between. CDR1 and CDR2 from the germline V gene are SGHDT and YYEEEE. CDR3 loop: CATLNAQLGSAFF. CDR3 DNA sequence: TGTGCCACCCTAAACGCTCAGTTGGGCTCAGCTTTCTTT.

The chain joins TRBV7-2 to TRBJ2-4, with a tentative D call TRBD2 (5 bases). V was clipped by 5 bases and J by 10 bases, with 18 bases between them. The CDR3 sequence is 14 residues long. Germline V gene data show CDR1 as SGHTA and CDR2 as FQGNSA. CDR3 region: CASSTQGGGGIQYF. The CDR3 region has the DNA TGTGCCAGCAGCACGCAAGGCGGCGGCGGGATTCAGTACTTC.

The chain joins TRBV15 to TRBJ2-7; TRBD1 aligns across 7 bases. Trimming cost V 2 bases and J 9 bases; bases outside gene matches: 4. The CDR3 runs to 12 residues. Germline values: CDR1 LNHNV, CDR2 YYDKDF (reference sequence). DNA of the CDR3: TGTGCCACCAGCAGATCGACAGGGCCGCAGTACTTC. The encoded protein is CATSRSTGPQYF.

The chain is built from TRBV20-1 and TRBJ1-1, with D possibly being TRBD1 (5 bases). CDR1 and CDR2 from the germline V gene are DFQATT and SNEGSKA (reference sequence). The CDR3 has 10 amino acids. V lost 6 bases to trimming and J lost 11 bases, with 13 bases between them. CDR3 coding DNA: TGCAGTGCAACCGGGGAGGGGGCTTTCTTT. Its protein is CSATGEGAFF.

The sample holds a few counts of this clone. CDR3 nucleotide sequence: TGTGCCTGGAGTCAGACCCTTGGAGGGCCCTACAATGAGCAGTTCTTC. It is translated as CAWSQTLGGPYNEQFF. The genes are TRBV30 and TRBJ2-1; a possible D gene is TRBD2 (6 bases). This CDR3 has 16 residues. Trimming shortened V by 2 bases and J by 2 bases, and 16 bases separated the two germline ends. The V gene's germline CDR1 is GTSNPN and CDR2 SVGIG (reference sequence).

This chain joins TRBV2 and TRBJ1-6; weak D call: TRBD1 (6 bases). Trimming cost V 4 bases and J 10 bases, with 20 bases left between them. Germline-derived CDR1 and CDR2 are SNHLY and FYNNEI. This CDR3 has 16 residues. CDR3 nucleotide sequence: TGTGCCAGCAGTGTCGGCAGGGGTGGAATTATGTCACCCCTCCACTTT. It is translated as CASSVGRGGIMSPLHF.

The genes are TRBV19 and TRBJ1-6; D may be TRBD1 (6 bases). This CDR3 contains 15 residues. Germline V CDR1 and CDR2: LNHDA, SQIVND (reference sequence). V lost 4 bases to trimming and J lost 7 bases, with 14 bases between them. The chain's CDR3 is CASSKTGWQNSPLHF. CDR3 nucleotide sequence: TGTGCCAGTAGTAAAACAGGGTGGCAGAATTCACCCCTCCACTTT.

This chain uses TRBV30 with TRBJ1-1, with D hard to call. Trimming pared 0 bases from V and 6 bases from J, leaving 14 bases between. CDR1 GTSNPN and CDR2 SVGIG come from the germline V gene (reference sequence). This CDR3 region has 14 residues. CDR3 loop: CAWSVGDPSAEAFF. As DNA, the CDR3 is TGTGCCTGGAGTGTAGGTGACCCGAGCGCTGAAGCTTTCTTT. Using reference TRBV30 and TRBJ1-1 for the parts outside the CDR3, the full variable domain is SQTIHQWPATLVQPVGSPLSLECTVEGTSNPNLYWYRQAAGRGLQLLFYSVGIGQISSEVPQNLSASRPQDRQFILSSKKLLLSDSGFYLCAWSVGDPSAEAFFGQGTRLTVV.

V usage is TRBV5-4 and J usage is TRBJ2-3, with 7 bases lining up with TRBD1. CDR3 size: 15 residues. J gave up 3 bases and V 4 bases, and 8 bases lay outside the gene matches. CDR1 is SGHNT, CDR2 YYREEE, per germline (reference sequence). DNA for the CDR3: TGTGCCAGCAGCCCCGGGCCGGGACAGACAGATACGCAGTATTTT. Translated, it gives CASSPGPGQTDTQYF. The whole variable domain, remainder taken from reference TRBV5-4 and TRBJ2-3, is ETGVTQSPTHLIKTRGQQVTLRCSSQSGHNTVSWYQQALGQGPQFIFQYYREEENGRGNFPPRFSGLQFPNYSSELNVNALELDDSALYLCASSPGPGQTDTQYFGPGTRLTVL.